This T cell receptor beta chain came from a study of blood T cell repertoires in COVID-19. Assay used: immunoSEQ multiplex PCR; TCRdb lists only in-frame clones, some missing. Found here are about 70,000 clones, just under 80% of them singletons; the top ten hold approximately 6.8%. The CDR3 runs 15 residues. The V gene's germline CDR1 is MDHEN and CDR2 SYDVKM. V gave up 5 bases and J gave up 8 bases, with 21 bases separating them. The J gene is TRBJ1-2, the V gene TRBV28; maybe TRBD1 (5 bases). The sample comprised peripheral blood. This receptor was identified in a woman aged 55-69 years with acute or convalescent COVID-19. The CDR3 loop reads CASSPIWGRVQGYTF. CDR3 sequence (DNA): TGTGCCAGCAGTCCGATTTGGGGGAGGGTTCAGGGCTACACCTTC.